This T cell receptor beta chain is drawn from a study of OX40 agonist ivuxolimab in advanced cancers. Sequencing used immunoSEQ multiplex PCR; TCRdb keeps in-frame clones, though not all of them. The profile shows about 89,000 clones, about nine tenths of them singletons. The CDR3 contains 14 residues. V was pared by 4 bases and J by 9 bases, with 9 bases of the junction left unmatched. In germline, CDR1 is MDHEN, CDR2 SYDVKM. V and J are TRBV28 and TRBJ2-1, with 7 positions matching TRBD1. The sample was CD4+ or CD8+ T cells sorted from blood, taken in a trial of the OX40 agonist ivuxolimab. The source is an adult with an advanced solid tumor such as melanoma, head and neck, liver or kidney cancer. The CDR3 region is CASSYKRQGSEQFF. CDR3 in DNA: TGTGCCAGCAGTTATAAACGACAGGGCAGTGAGCAGTTCTTC.